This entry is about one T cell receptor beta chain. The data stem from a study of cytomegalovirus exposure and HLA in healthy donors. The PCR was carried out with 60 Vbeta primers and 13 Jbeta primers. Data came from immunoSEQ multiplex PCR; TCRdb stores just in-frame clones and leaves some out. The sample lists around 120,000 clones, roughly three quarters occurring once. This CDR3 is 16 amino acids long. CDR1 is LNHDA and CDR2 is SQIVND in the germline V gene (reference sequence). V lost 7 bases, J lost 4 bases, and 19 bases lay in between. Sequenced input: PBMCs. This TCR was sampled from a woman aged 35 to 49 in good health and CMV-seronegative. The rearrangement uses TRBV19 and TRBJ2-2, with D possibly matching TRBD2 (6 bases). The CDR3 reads CASNPLGGLPTGELFF. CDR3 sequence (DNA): TGTGCCAGTAACCCCCTCGGGGGTTTGCCCACCGGGGAGCTGTTTTTT.